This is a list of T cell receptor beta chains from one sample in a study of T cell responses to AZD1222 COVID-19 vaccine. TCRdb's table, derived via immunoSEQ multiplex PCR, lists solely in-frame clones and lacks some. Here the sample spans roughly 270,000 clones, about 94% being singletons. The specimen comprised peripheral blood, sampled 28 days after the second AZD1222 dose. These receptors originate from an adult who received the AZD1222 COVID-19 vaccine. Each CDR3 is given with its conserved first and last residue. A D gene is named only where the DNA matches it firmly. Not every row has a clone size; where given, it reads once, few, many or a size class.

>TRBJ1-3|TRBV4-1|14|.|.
TGCGCCAGCAGCCACCGCTCTGCTGGAAACACCATATATTTT
CASSHRSAGNTIYF
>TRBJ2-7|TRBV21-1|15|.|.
TGTGCCAGCGGACCCTCCGGAGACGGGACCTACGAGCAGTACTTC
CASGPSGDGTYEQYF
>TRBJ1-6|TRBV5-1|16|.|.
TGCGCCAGCAGCTTGCTTCAGGTCTCCTATAATTCACCCCTCCACTTT
CASSLLQVSYNSPLHF
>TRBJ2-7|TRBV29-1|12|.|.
TGCAGCGTTGCCTCGGGGTTCTACGAGCAGTACTTC
CSVASGFYEQYF
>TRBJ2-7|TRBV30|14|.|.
TGTGCCTGGAGTACAGACATTCCCCCTCACGAGCAGTACTTC
CAWSTDIPPHEQYF
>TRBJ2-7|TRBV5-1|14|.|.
TGCGCCAGCAGTGGGACACCTCCCTCCTACGAGCAGTACTTC
CASSGTPPSYEQYF
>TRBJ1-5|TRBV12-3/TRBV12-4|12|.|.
TGTGCCAGCACCTTAAGTGGGGGCCCCCAGCATTTT
CASTLSGGPQHF
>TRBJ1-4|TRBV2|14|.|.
TGTGCCAGCAGTGAAGACAGGAGCAATGAAAAACTGTTTTTT
CASSEDRSNEKLFF
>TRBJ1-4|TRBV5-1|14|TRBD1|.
TGCGCCAGCAGCGTACAGGGGGCGAATGAAAAACTGTTTTTT
CASSVQGANEKLFF
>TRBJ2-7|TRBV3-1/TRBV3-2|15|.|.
TGTGCCAGCAGCCCTTCTTGGGGAATGACCTACGAGCAGTACTTC
CASSPSWGMTYEQYF
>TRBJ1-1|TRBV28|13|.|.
TGTGCCAGCAGCCGCCCCCTGCGGTTTGAGGCTTTCTTT
CASSRPLRFEAFF
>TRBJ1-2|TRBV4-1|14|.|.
TGCGCCAGCAGCCAAGATGGTCACGACGGGGGCTACACCTTC
CASSQDGHDGGYTF
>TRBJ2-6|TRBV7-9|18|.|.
TGTGCCAGCAGCATCTCGGGTGTTTCGCCCTCTGGGGCCAACGTCCTGACTTTC
CASSISGVSPSGANVLTF
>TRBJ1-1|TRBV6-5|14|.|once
TGTGCCAGCAGTTACCAGCCCGCGGGGACTGAAGCTTTCTTT
CASSYQPAGTEAFF
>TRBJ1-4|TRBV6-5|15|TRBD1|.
TGTGCCAGCAGGTTCAGGACAGGGCAGGTCGAAAAACTGTTTTTT
CASRFRTGQVEKLFF
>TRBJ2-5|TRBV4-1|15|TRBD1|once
TGCGCCAGCAGCCAAGACGGGACAGGGGGGGAGACCCAGTACTTC
CASSQDGTGGETQYF
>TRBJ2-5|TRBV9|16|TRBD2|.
TGTGCCAGCAGCGTAAGGAGCGGGGGGCGGCAAGAGACCCAGTACTTC
CASSVRSGGRQETQYF
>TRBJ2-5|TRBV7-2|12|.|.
TGTGCCAGCAGCCCCACCCAAGAGACCCAGTACTTC
CASSPTQETQYF
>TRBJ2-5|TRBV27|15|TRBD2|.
TGTGCCAGCAGCCCTAGCCCCATAGCGGGAGAGACCCAGTACTTC
CASSPSPIAGETQYF
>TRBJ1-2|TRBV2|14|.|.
TGTGCCAGCACCCCCGCCAGGGCGGTGGCTGGCTACACCTTC
CASTPARAVAGYTF
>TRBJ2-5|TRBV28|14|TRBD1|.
TGTGCCAGCAGTTCGACAGGGGAGGAAGAGACCCAGTACTTC
CASSSTGEEETQYF
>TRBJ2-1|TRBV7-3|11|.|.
TGTGCCAGGGATAGCAAGATTGAGCAGTTCTTC
CARDSKIEQFF
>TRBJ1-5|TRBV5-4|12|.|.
TGTGCCAGCAGCAGGGACGATCAGCCCCAGCATTTT
CASSRDDQPQHF
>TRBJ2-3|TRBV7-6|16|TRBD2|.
TGTGCCAGCAGCTTAGGAAGACTAGCGGGACCCGATACGCAGTATTTT
CASSLGRLAGPDTQYF
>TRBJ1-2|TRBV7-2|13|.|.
TGTGCCAGCAGCTTAGGCGCTAACTATGGCTACACCTTC
CASSLGANYGYTF
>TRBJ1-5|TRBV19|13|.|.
TGTGCCAGTAGATACAGGGCCAGTCAGCCCCAGCATTTT
CASRYRASQPQHF
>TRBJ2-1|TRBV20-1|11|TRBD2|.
TGCAGTGCTCGGACTAGCGGTCCCGCGGTCTTC
CSARTSGPAVF
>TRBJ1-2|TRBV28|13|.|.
TGTGCCAGCAGTCGGACGGTTAACTATGGCTACACCTTC
CASSRTVNYGYTF
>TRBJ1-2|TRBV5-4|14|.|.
TGTGCCAGCAGCCCCGGGACGGAAGTCTATGGCTACACCTTC
CASSPGTEVYGYTF
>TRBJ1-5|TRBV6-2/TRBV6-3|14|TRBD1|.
TGTGCCAGCAGTCCAGGGGGCAGCAATCAGCCCCAGCATTTT
CASSPGGSNQPQHF
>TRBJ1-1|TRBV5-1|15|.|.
TGCGCCAGCAGCACGCAGGGGAATGGGAACACTGAAGCTTTCTTT
CASSTQGNGNTEAFF
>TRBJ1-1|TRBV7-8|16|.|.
TGTGCCAGCAGCCCTGTAAGGGAACTCATGAACACTGAAGCTTTCTTT
CASSPVRELMNTEAFF
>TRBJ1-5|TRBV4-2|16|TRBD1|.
TGTGCCAGCAGCGCAGGGACAGGGGGTGTTCAGGGGCCCCAGCATTTT
CASSAGTGGVQGPQHF
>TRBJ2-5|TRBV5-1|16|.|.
TGCGCCAGCAGCTTGGGTCATGGGACCGACCAAGAGACCCAGTACTTC
CASSLGHGTDQETQYF
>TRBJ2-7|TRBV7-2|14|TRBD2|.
TGTGCCAGCAGCTTCGGCGGGGGACGCTACGAGCAGTACTTC
CASSFGGGRYEQYF
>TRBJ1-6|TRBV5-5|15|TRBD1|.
TGTGCCAGCAGCTTATACGGGACAGGAGATTCACCCCTCCACTTT
CASSLYGTGDSPLHF
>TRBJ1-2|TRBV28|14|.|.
TGTGCCAGCAGTCCCCGGGACGTAGTCTATGGCTACACCTTC
CASSPRDVVYGYTF
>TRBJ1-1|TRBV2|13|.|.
TGTGCCAGCACCGAGAGGGAGAACACTGAAGCTTTCTTT
CASTERENTEAFF
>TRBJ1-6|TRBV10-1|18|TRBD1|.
TGCGCCAGCAGTGAGACCCCTACCCGGGGACAGAAAAATTCACCCCTCCACTTT
CASSETPTRGQKNSPLHF
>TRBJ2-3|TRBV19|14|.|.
TGTGCCAGTAGTATCCGCAGGGGAACAGATACGCAGTATTTT
CASSIRRGTDTQYF
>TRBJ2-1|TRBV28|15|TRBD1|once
TGTGCCAGCAGTTTCCGCGGGACAGGGTTCGGGGAGCAGTTCTTC
CASSFRGTGFGEQFF
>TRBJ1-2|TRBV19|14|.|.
TGTGCCAGTAGTATTAACAGGGCGGACTATGGCTACACCTTC
CASSINRADYGYTF
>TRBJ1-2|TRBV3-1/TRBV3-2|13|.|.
TGTGCCAGCAGCCTGAGACAGACCTATGGCTACACCTTC
CASSLRQTYGYTF
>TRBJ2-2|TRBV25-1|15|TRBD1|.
TGTGCCAGCAGGGGGGGGACAGGGGTCACCGGGGAGCTGTTTTTT
CASRGGTGVTGELFF